This T cell receptor beta chain was sequenced for a study of T cells in Graves' hyperthyroidism and ophthalmopathy. Regions amplified from RNA transcripts were the TCR beta CDR3 regions. The TCR CDR3 first-round RT-PCR relied on the HTBI primer set. In TCRdb, the multiplex PCR reads were re-called with MiXCR into one record per CDR3 protein. The table records about 350,000 distinct CDR3 sequences, around 18% of them present only once. In this sample, this clonotype turned up many times. Germline V gene sequence: CDR1 SGHAT, CDR2 FQNNGV. The CDR3 is made up of 16 amino acids. V lost 0 bases to trimming and J lost 2 bases, with 14 bases between them. Exclusions: uncontrolled infection, other autoimmune disease, pregnancy, lactation. Cells are PBMCs isolated from 10 ml of fresh blood.

The genes are TRBV11-2 and TRBJ2-7, with a weak D call TRBD2 (5 bases). Sequencing input: blood. This receptor was obtained from a woman aged 40-49 years with Graves' ophthalmopathy. The DNA for the CDR3 is TGTGCCAGCAGCTTAGAAATGGAAGCGGCCGCCTACGAGCAGTACTTC. Translation gives CASSLEMEAAAYEQYF.